This is a list of T cell receptor beta chains from one sample in a study of naive and memory T cell subsets. TCRdb reanalysed the UMI-ligation and nested PCR reads using MiXCR and keeps one entry per CDR3 protein. The sample has 100,000 to 150,000 distinct CDR3 sequences; 36% are singletons. The sequenced sample consisted of central memory CD4+ T cells from blood. These receptors were collected from a human donor in good health. CDR3s leave out the opening cysteine and the closing phenylalanine or tryptophan. Fields, in order: CDR3 length, V gene, D gene, CDR3 protein. The D gene is left open where the match is weak.

>12|TRBV12-3/TRBV12-4|NA
ASSLLGGGSEQY
>12|TRBV7-8|NA
ASSLKRSQETQY
>13|TRBV7-9|NA
ASSLGLVLEDEQF
>12|TRBV6-6|NA
ASRPSSNTGELF
>11|TRBV6-1|TRBD1
ASSERGRGEQY
>11|TRBV12-3/TRBV12-4|TRBD1
ASSTRGYTEAF
>11|TRBV30|NA
AWSNSGGGPQH
>13|TRBV28|NA
ASSRGGGRLNEQF
>12|TRBV28|TRBD1
ASSVGQGFAEAF
>13|TRBV27|NA
ASSPTDYSNQPQH
>18|TRBV4-1|TRBD1
ASSHPSTLTGTANQETQY
>14|TRBV12-3/TRBV12-4|TRBD1
ASSFYRGQGSYEQY
>15|TRBV20-1|TRBD2
SARDSGGRAPPYEQY
>14|TRBV20-1|TRBD2
SARDSSGGRVYEQY
>12|TRBV27|NA
ASRRGPTYNEQF
>12|TRBV20-1|TRBD2
SADRTSGRGTQY
>14|TRBV9|NA
ASSVVPGKGYNEQF
>10|TRBV20-1|TRBD2
SAGEGSYEQY
>13|TRBV10-3|NA
AISEYRGGTDTQY
>11|TRBV6-1|NA
ASSEEGVYGYT
>12|TRBV19|NA
ASRGFSSTDTQY
>13|TRBV5-1|NA
ASSSTPNGPDEQF
>8|TRBV28|TRBD1
ASSGTGEF
>13|TRBV12-3/TRBV12-4|NA
ASHQGDYHRNEQY
>11|TRBV20-1|TRBD2
SAPMGGSYEQY
>12|TRBV29-1|TRBD1
SAQDRANSYEQY
>13|TRBV5-1|TRBD1
ASGDRGGLGTEAF
>12|TRBV7-9|NA
ASSSGQPGNTIY